This T cell receptor (beta chain) was found in a study of blood T cell repertoires in COVID-19. The overall study: The analysed material was cDNA or gDNA that came from T cells, B-cell-depleted T cells, or PBMCs.

Measured with immunoSEQ multiplex PCR; TCRdb has only the in-frame clones, and not every one. The sample lists over 150,000 clones, about 85% occurring once. The germline CDR1 and CDR2 sequences are MNHEY and SVGAGI. V was clipped by 8 bases and J by 5 bases, with 16 bases between them. This CDR3 spans 14 amino acids. V is TRBV6-5 and J is TRBJ2-1; weak D call: TRBD1 (6 bases). The sequence derives from a man between 25 and 39 years old with acute or convalescent COVID-19. The sequencing input was peripheral blood. As DNA, the CDR3 is TGTGCCAGCCGAACCCCCGGGACACACAATGAGCAGTTCTTC. Translation: CASRTPGTHNEQFF.